These 7 T cell receptor beta chains originate from one sample sequenced in a study of shared clonotypes between healthy human individuals. Data came from immunoSEQ multiplex PCR; TCRdb stores just in-frame clones and leaves some out. The table shows hundreds of thousands of clones, with 73% occurring only once. Sequences were obtained from memory CD4+ T cells sorted from blood. Subset here: CD45RA-negative fraction. The receptors were sampled from a woman aged 25 to 39 in good health.

This sequence joins TRBV5-4 and TRBJ1-2; D might be TRBD1 (5 bases). The V gene lost 3 bases and the J gene lost 4 bases, with 7 bases spanning the gap. The CDR3 totals 12 residues. CDR1 and CDR2 (germline): SGHNT, YYREEE (reference sequence). The CDR3 loop reads CASSYDSYGYTF. The CDR3 coding sequence is TGTGCCAGCAGCTATGACAGCTATGGCTACACCTTC.

A note on this clone: A much larger clone sits a single nucleotide away, making a read error possible. Within the sample, other DNA sequences also encode this same CDR3. The rearrangement joins TRBV2 to TRBJ2-6; D is undetermined. Trimming shortened V by 4 bases and J by 1 base, and 5 bases separated the two germline ends. CDR3 length: 14 amino acids. Germline CDR1 reads SNHLY; CDR2 reads FYNNEI. The CDR3 reads CASSVRSGANVLTF. CDR3 in DNA: TGTGCCAGCAGTGTGCGGTCTGGGGCCAACGTCCTGACTTTC. The full variable domain, completed using reference TRBV2 and TRBJ2-6, is EPEVTQTPSHQVTQMGQEVILRCVPISNHLYFYWYRQILGQKVEFLVSFYNNEISEKSEIFDDQFSVERPDGSNFTLKIRSTKLEDSAMYFCASSVRSGANVLTFGAGSRLTVL.

The gene calls are TRBV29-1 and TRBJ1-2; 9 positions match TRBD1. This CDR3 has 13 amino acids. V trimming: 7 bases; J trimming: 8 bases; junction bases outside the gene matches: 11. Germline CDR1 and CDR2: SQVTM and ANQGSEA. The CDR3 sequence is CSGRKDRGRGYTF. CDR3 sequence (DNA): TGCAGCGGTCGAAAGGACAGGGGCCGCGGCTACACCTTC.

This clone was found a few times. The CDR3: CASSYSYSGANVLTF. The CDR3 DNA follows: TGTGCCAGCAGTTACTCCTACTCTGGGGCCAACGTCCTGACTTTC. The J gene is TRBJ2-6, the V gene TRBV6-5; D not resolved. Germline lookup yields CDR1 MNHEY and CDR2 SVGAGI. This CDR3 has 15 amino acids. V was clipped by 0 bases and J by 0 bases, with 3 bases between them.

Only a few counts were recorded for this clone. Compared with germline, one end of the junction differs, possibly owing to a read error. The chain has TRBV2 and TRBJ1-2; D is uncertain. This CDR3 is 13 amino acids long. Looked up from germline, CDR1 is SNHLY and CDR2 is FYNNEI. Here the CDR3 DNA reads TGTGCCAGCAGGGAAGGATGGAACTATGGCTACACCTTC. This encodes CASREGWNYGYTF.

The chain combines TRBV30 with TRBJ1-6, with 7 bases fitting TRBD1. Trimming cost V 1 base and J 9 bases; bases outside gene matches: 12. Germline values: CDR1 GTSNPN, CDR2 SVGIG (reference sequence). This CDR3 is built from 16 residues. The CDR3 sequence: CAWSGRHPGGGSPLHF. The CDR3 DNA sequence: TGTGCCTGGAGTGGAAGACACCCAGGGGGAGGTTCACCCCTCCACTTT.

This chain uses TRBV27 with TRBJ1-1; TRBD1 is a possible D gene (6 bases). The CDR3 covers 15 residues. Germline V CDR1 and CDR2: MNHEY, SMNVEV (reference sequence). The V end was cut by 4 bases, the J end by 5 bases, with 17 bases between. CDR3 sequence: CASSSLIGGWTEAFF. The CDR3 DNA reads as TGTGCCAGCAGTTCCCTAATAGGGGGTTGGACTGAAGCTTTCTTT.